The next 7 T cell receptor beta chains were all read from a single sample in a study of T-cell reconstitution after alpha-beta-depleted transplantation in children. Preparation of the TCRbeta library was carried out with unique molecular identifiers. TCRdb re-called the PCR reads through MiXCR, storing one row per CDR3 protein. The top ten hold approximately 3.9% of the sample, which has a few hundred thousand distinct CDR3 sequences, roughly 21% seen once. This specimen consisted of PBMCs from the stem cell graft donor, obtained from the stem cell graft. The receptor set was obtained from a human donor who donated a stem cell graft to a child with acute myeloid leukemia.

This clonotype was counted many times. The gene calls are TRBV29-1 and TRBJ2-1, with D maybe TRBD2 (5 bases). V was pared by 4 bases and J by 3 bases, with 10 bases between. Germline V gives CDR1 SQVTM, CDR2 ANQGSEA. This CDR3 region has 13 residues. CDR3 loop: CSVGGSVYNEQFF. CDR3 nucleotides: TGCAGCGTTGGTGGTAGCGTCTACAATGAGCAGTTCTTC.

This clonotype was found a few times. The chain uses TRBV12-3 or TRBV12-4 and TRBJ2-7, with 13 bases matching TRBD2. Trimming cost V 2 bases and J 4 bases; bases outside gene matches: 8. CDR3 length: 17 residues. The chain's CDR3 is CASSLRPALAGGYEQYF. The CDR3 DNA reads as TGTGCCAGCAGTTTAAGGCCAGCACTAGCGGGAGGGTACGAGCAGTACTTC.

This clonotype showed up just a few times. The chain couples TRBV12-3 or TRBV12-4 to TRBJ2-4; maybe TRBD2 (5 bases). V was cut by 6 bases and J by 4 bases, with 13 bases left in between. The CDR3 runs to 14 residues. For the CDR3, the DNA is TGTGCCAGCAGCTCATCCGAGGGAAAAAACATTCAGTACTTC. It specifies CASSSSEGKNIQYF.

This clonotype was counted only a few times. This chain links TRBV20-1 with TRBJ2-1, with TRBD2 as a possible D gene (5 bases). With 8 bases removed from V and 8 bases from J, the gap between germline ends came to 16 bases. There are 12 residues in the CDR3. CDR1 is DFQATT and CDR2 is SNEGSKA in the germline V gene (reference sequence). In DNA form, the CDR3 reads TGCAGTCTGCTCACTGGGGAGTATGAGCAGTTCTTC. Translation gives CSLLTGEYEQFF.

The chain links TRBV28 to TRBJ1-5; TRBD1 matches at 8 bases. CDR1 MDHEN and CDR2 SYDVKM come from the germline V gene. This CDR3 contains 16 residues. Trimming cost V 6 bases and J 0 bases; bases outside gene matches: 7. Here the CDR3 reads CASSEIDRGSNQPQHF. In DNA, the CDR3 is TGTGCCAGCAGCGAAATAGACAGGGGTAGCAATCAGCCCCAGCATTTT.

At least ten counts were recorded for this clonotype. The CDR3 nucleotides read TGTGCCAGCAGCTCAAGCGGGGCCGGGTACAATGAGCAGTTCTTC. It is translated as CASSSSGAGYNEQFF. V usage is TRBV4-2 and J usage is TRBJ2-1; 7 nucleotides line up with TRBD2. Germline values: CDR1 LGHNA, CDR2 YNFKEQ. J gave up 4 bases and V 5 bases, and 8 bases lay outside the gene matches. This CDR3 region has 15 residues.

This clonotype has more than one count but fewer than ten. The rearrangement joins TRBV7-8 to TRBJ2-1; a possible D gene is TRBD2 (6 bases). CDR1 and CDR2 from the germline V gene are SGHVS and FQNEAQ. Between the trimmed V and J ends, which lost 2 bases and 8 bases, there was a span of 13 bases. This CDR3 comprises 14 residues. CDR3 nucleotides: TGTGCCAGCAGCTTATCTTCCGGGAGTTATGAGCAGTTCTTC. Translating it yields CASSLSSGSYEQFF.